This T cell receptor beta chain was identified during a study of cytomegalovirus exposure and HLA in healthy donors. On this clone: Its antigen is unknown.

This PCR relied on a set of 60 Vbeta primers and 13 Jbeta primers. Generated by immunoSEQ multiplex PCR, the TCRdb table keeps only in-frame clones and is missing some. The data show around 210,000 clones, with around 77% seen just once and less than 3.5% held by the top ten. CDR3 size: 15 residues. V dropped 7 bases and J dropped 3 bases, with 15 bases sitting between them. The V gene's germline CDR1 is MNHEY and CDR2 SVGAGI. Findings of the study overall: A later analysis showed HLA-associated TCR beta chains outstripping equally common others in clonal expansion. Cytomegalovirus association was assigned to approximately 160 TCR beta chains.

This sequence joins TRBV6-5 and TRBJ2-2; no definite D call. The sequenced sample consisted of PBMCs. This TCR was sampled from a woman between 25 and 40 years old in good health and CMV-seronegative. The CDR3 protein is CASMLVGSYTGELFF. As DNA, the CDR3 is TGTGCCAGCATGCTAGTCGGCAGTTACACCGGGGAGCTGTTTTTT.